This T cell receptor (beta chain) stems from a study of blood T cell repertoires in COVID-19. Study-level background: T cells, B-cell-depleted T cells, or PBMCs provided the cDNA or gDNA that served as material.

Some clones are missing from TCRdb's copy, which holds only in-frame ones; the method was immunoSEQ multiplex PCR. Of 400,000 to 500,000 clones in the sample, approximately 90% were seen once. CDR1 and CDR2 from the germline V gene are SGHAT and FQNNGV. The CDR3 contains 16 residues. J lost 0 bases, V lost 3 bases, and 5 bases had no gene match. The source material was PBMCs or T cells enriched from blood (not recorded which). The chain recombines TRBV11-2 with TRBJ2-3, with 8 bases lining up with TRBD2. This TCR derives from a young woman who had been exposed to COVID-19. For the CDR3, the DNA is TGTGCCAGCAGCTTCGGGAGGGGAAGAAGCACAGATACGCAGTATTTT. Translated, it gives CASSFGRGRSTDTQYF.